The 28 T cell receptor beta chains below come from one sample, sequenced in a study of Graves' ophthalmopathy and Graves' hyperthyroidism. The authors amplified TCR beta CDR3 regions, and they did so from RNA transcripts for repertoire sequencing. After a first-round RT-PCR with HTBI primers, a second-round multiplex PCR was run. TCRdb used MiXCR to reprocess the multiplex PCR reads, holding one entry per CDR3 protein. The profile shows about 600,000 distinct CDR3 sequences, approximately 35% of them singletons. The sequenced sample was peripheral blood or thyroid tissue (not recorded which). The receptor source for this set is an adult man with Graves' hyperthyroidism.

Ten or more counts support this clonotype. The V and J genes are TRBV7-9 and TRBJ2-2, with D perhaps matching TRBD2 (5 bases). Trimming removed 0 bases from V and 6 bases from J, with 11 bases in between. The CDR3 runs to 15 residues. Germline V gene lookup returns CDR1 SEHNR and CDR2 FQNEAQ (reference sequence). In DNA form, the CDR3 reads TGTGCCAGCAGCTTAGCGCTAGCCTACGCCGGGGAGCTGTTTTTT. Residues: CASSLALAYAGELFF.

A word on this clonotype: A much larger clone differs from this one at a single base, so this may be a read error. The chain carries TRBV7-9 and TRBJ1-1, with unresolved D. Trimming took off 5 bases at V and 9 bases at J, with 10 bases between the two ends. CDR1 is SEHNR, CDR2 FQNEAQ, per germline (reference sequence). The CDR3 spans 11 residues. In nucleotides, the CDR3 is TGTGCCAGCAGCGACACAGAACAAGCTTTCTTT. Its protein is CASSDTEQAFF.

This clonotype was recorded many times. The CDR3 spells CASSEYDRNYGYTF. The DNA for the CDR3 is TGCGCCAGCAGTGAATACGACAGGAACTATGGCTACACCTTC. The chain joins TRBV10-1 to TRBJ1-2, with a weak D call TRBD1 (6 bases). Per germline, CDR1 WNHNN and CDR2 SYGVQD (reference sequence). The CDR3 runs to 14 residues. V was shortened by 3 bases and J by 2 bases, with 10 bases between the two germline ends.

The chain uses TRBV5-1 and TRBJ1-3; a weak D match, TRBD1 (5 bases). This CDR3 comprises 13 residues. V lost 4 bases to trimming and J lost 10 bases, with 15 bases between them. Germline V CDR1 and CDR2: SGHRS, YFSETQ. The CDR3 nucleotides read TGCGCCAGCAGCCCCACGGCAGGGCGGACCATATATTTT. Its translation is CASSPTAGRTIYF.

This clonotype was picked up many times. The chain is built from TRBV11-3 and TRBJ2-2; D is undetermined. CDR1 and CDR2 from the germline V gene are SGHNT and YENEEA. V lost 5 bases and J 5 bases, leaving 6 bases between the germline ends. This CDR3 has 12 amino acids. DNA for the CDR3: TGTGCCAGCAGCCCCGTGACCGGGGAGCTGTTTTTT. Its translation is CASSPVTGELFF.

About this clonotype itself: No conserved phenylalanine or tryptophan is present at the end of the CDR3, so a read error is the likely explanation. V and J are TRBV13 and TRBJ1-2; no clear D. V shed 3 bases and J shed 0 bases, with 11 bases lying between them. The CDR3 totals 15 residues. Germline V gene lookup returns CDR1 PRHDT and CDR2 FYEKMQ (reference sequence). The DNA for the CDR3 is TGTGCCAGCAGCTTTATTTCAGAAGCTAACTATGGCTACACCCTC. The encoded protein is CASSFISEANYGYTL.

The rearrangement joins TRBV6-1 to TRBJ1-2; maybe TRBD1 (5 bases). The ends were cut back, 3 bases at V and 3 bases at J, with 14 bases in the middle. CDR1 and CDR2 (germline): MNHNS, SASEGT. This CDR3 contains 15 residues. The CDR3: CASSELGPNDYGYTF. CDR3 coding DNA: TGTGCCAGCAGTGAGCTGGGACCCAACGACTATGGCTACACCTTC.

This chain links TRBV20-1 with TRBJ1-4; 7 bases fit TRBD1. The CDR3 has 12 amino acids. J gave up 8 bases and V 4 bases, and 4 bases lay outside the gene matches. The germline V gene has CDR1 DFQATT and CDR2 SNEGSKA (reference sequence). The CDR3 sequence is CSAKPGGEKLFF. Here the CDR3 DNA reads TGCAGTGCTAAACCAGGGGGGGAAAAACTGTTTTTT.

For this clonotype: A much larger clone lies a single base off, so this may be a read error. This chain links TRBV19 with TRBJ1-5; a weak D match, TRBD1 (5 bases). This CDR3 has 14 residues. Germline V gene lookup returns CDR1 LNHDA and CDR2 SQIVND (reference sequence). V gave up 8 bases and J gave up 8 bases, with 19 bases separating them. The CDR3 region is CASGSGLRMEPQHF. The CDR3 region has the DNA TGTGCCAGTGGCTCGGGACTTCGAATGGAGCCCCAGCATTTT. Using reference TRBV19 and TRBJ1-5 for the parts outside the CDR3, the full variable domain is DGGITQSPKYLFRKEGQNVTLSCEQNLNHDAMYWYRQDPGQGLRLIYYSQIVNDFQKGDIAEGYSVSREKKESFPLTVTSAQKNPTAFYLCASGSGLRMEPQHFGDGTRLSIL.

This clonotype has only a few counts. V gene TRBV5-5 combines with J gene TRBJ2-5, with D uncertain. CDR3 size: 15 residues. V was pared by 0 bases and J by 2 bases, with 11 bases between. Germline V lookup: CDR1 SGHKS, CDR2 YYEKEE (reference sequence). The DNA of the CDR3 is TGTGCCAGCAGCTTGGCCTCGACGAGACAAGAGACCCAGTACTTC. This sequence encodes CASSLASTRQETQYF.

This clonotype was seen ten or more times. A read error is possible here, since a much larger clone lies one base away. V is TRBV12-3 or TRBV12-4 and J is TRBJ1-5; no definite D call. The CDR3 is 12 residues long. The V end was cut by 6 bases, the J end by 1 base, with 4 bases between. DNA of the CDR3: TGTGCCAGCAGGTGGAGCAATCAGCCCCAGCATTTT. This translates into CASRWSNQPQHF.

A note on this clonotype: A much larger clone lies a single base off, so this may be a read error. The chain employs TRBV28 and TRBJ1-1; 9 positions match TRBD1. From germline, CDR1 is MDHEN and CDR2 SYDVKM. With V trimmed by 6 bases and J by 4 bases, 3 bases remained unmatched. The CDR3 contains 13 residues. The CDR3 coding sequence is TGTGCCAGCAGCGACAGGGGGTTCACTGAAGCTTTCTTT. It translates to CASSDRGFTEAFF.

The genes are TRBV5-1 and TRBJ2-6; 7 nucleotides match TRBD1. Germline CDR1 reads SGHRS; CDR2 reads YFSETQ. J lost 4 bases, V lost 4 bases, and 5 bases had no gene match. The CDR3 totals 15 residues. CDR3 in amino acids: CASSLGTVGANVLTF. CDR3 bases: TGCGCCAGCAGCCTAGGGACAGTGGGGGCCAACGTCCTGACTTTC.

The chain carries TRBV10-3 and TRBJ1-1; D remains unclear. V dropped 10 bases and J dropped 3 bases, with 12 bases sitting between them. The CDR3 has 12 amino acids. Germline CDR1 ENHRY, CDR2 SYGVKD. The CDR3 reads CATGGRHTEAFF. The CDR3 coding sequence is TGTGCCACCGGAGGACGGCACACTGAAGCTTTCTTT.

Many counts were recorded for this clonotype. This chain links TRBV12-3 or TRBV12-4 with TRBJ2-7; D gene ambiguous. The V gene lost 6 bases and the J gene lost 6 bases, with 12 bases spanning the gap. The CDR3 has 12 residues. CDR3 DNA sequence: TGTGCCAGCAGCAAACAGTCGGGCGAGCAGTACTTC. It translates to CASSKQSGEQYF.

V usage is TRBV12-5 and J usage is TRBJ2-7; 7 nucleotides line up with TRBD2. Germline CDR1 reads LGHNT; CDR2 reads FRNRAP. The CDR3 covers 14 residues. Losses at the gene ends were 1 base for V and 5 bases for J; bases not matched to a gene: 5. Here the CDR3 reads CASGLGLGGDEQYF. DNA of the CDR3: TGTGCTAGTGGTTTGGGGTTGGGGGGGGACGAGCAGTACTTC. Filled out from reference TRBV12-5 and TRBJ2-7, the complete variable domain reads DARVTQTPRHKVTEMGQEVTMRCQPILGHNTVFWYRQTMMQGLELLAYFRNRAPLDDSGMPKDRFSAEMPDATLATLKIQPSEPRDSAVYFCASGLGLGGDEQYFGPGTRLTVT.

Concerning this clonotype itself: This could be a read error, since a much larger clone is one nucleotide away. The rearrangement joins TRBV20-1 to TRBJ1-4; D gene unclear. Germline loops: CDR1 DFQATT, CDR2 SNEGSKA (reference sequence). The CDR3 contains 11 residues. The CDR3 DNA sequence: TGCAGTGCTGGAGAGTCGGAAAAACTGTTTTTT. Encoded protein: CSAGESEKLFF.

This chain connects TRBV20-1 to TRBJ2-7; possible D gene TRBD2, 7 bases. V was clipped by 6 bases and J by 3 bases, with 21 bases between them. CDR1 and CDR2 (germline): DFQATT, SNEGSKA (reference sequence). This CDR3 spans 15 amino acids. In DNA form, the CDR3 reads TGCAGTGCCAGCTCACGGGGGGCGGCGGACTACGAGCAGTACTTC. Translating gives CSASSRGAADYEQYF.

The V and J genes are TRBV5-1 and TRBJ2-2; 10 bases fit TRBD1. Per germline, CDR1 SGHRS and CDR2 YFSETQ. CDR3 size: 17 residues. V lost 0 bases, J lost 7 bases, and 9 bases stayed unmatched. The CDR3 DNA sequence: TGCGCCAGCAGCTTGGGACAGGGGGCGTTTAGCATCGGGGAGCTGTTTTTT. Its translation is CASSLGQGAFSIGELFF. Drawing the rest from reference TRBV5-1 and TRBJ2-2, the complete variable domain is KAGVTQTPRYLIKTRGQQVTLSCSPISGHRSVSWYQQTPGQGLQFLFEYFSETQRNKGNFPGRFSGRQFSNSRSEMNVSTLELGDSALYLCASSLGQGAFSIGELFFGEGSRLTVL.

Remarks on this clonotype: Just one base apart from a much larger clone, this may be a read error. This rearrangement joins TRBV6-5 to TRBJ2-5, with D maybe TRBD2 (6 bases). This CDR3 is built from 13 residues. The germline gives CDR1 MNHEY, CDR2 SVGAGI. V was trimmed by 3 bases and J by 9 bases, leaving 14 bases between them. CDR3 nucleotide sequence: TGTGCCAGCAGTTATGGCGGGGACGAGGCCCAGTACTTC. Its protein product is CASSYGGDEAQYF.

A note on this clonotype: The final CDR3 position lacks the conserved phenylalanine or tryptophan, pointing to a likely read error. The chain combines TRBV10-3 with TRBJ1-4; D gene uncertain. The CDR3 sequence is 13 residues long. V lost 4 bases and J lost 9, with 12 bases in between. Germline V gene data show CDR1 as ENHRY and CDR2 as SYGVKD. The CDR3 region is CAISAAENQKLFL. DNA for the CDR3: TGTGCCATCAGTGCTGCAGAAAATCAAAAACTGTTTTTG.

This clonotype was seen repeatedly, ten times or more. This sequence joins TRBV7-8 and TRBJ2-5; no clear D. V dropped 3 bases and J dropped 1 base, with 12 bases sitting between them. The CDR3 has 15 residues. Germline V CDR1 and CDR2: SGHVS, FQNEAQ. This CDR3 is CASSLGTHPQETQYF. CDR3 sequence (DNA): TGTGCCAGCAGCTTGGGCACCCACCCCCAAGAGACCCAGTACTTC.

The rearrangement uses TRBV3-1 and TRBJ2-7; D may be TRBD1 (5 bases). The V gene lost 4 bases and the J gene lost 2 bases, with 15 bases spanning the gap. The CDR3 spans 15 residues. Germline V lookup: CDR1 LGHDT, CDR2 YNNKEL (reference sequence). The CDR3 reads CASSLRQWKTYEQYF. The CDR3 DNA reads as TGTGCCAGCAGCCTTCGACAGTGGAAGACCTACGAGCAGTACTTC.

The chain carries TRBV29-1 and TRBJ1-2, with D tentatively TRBD1 (6 bases). V lost 8 bases and J 6 bases, leaving 19 bases between the germline ends. CDR1 is SQVTM, CDR2 ANQGSEA, per germline. The CDR3 sequence is 13 residues long. The CDR3 bases are TGCAGCTTAGGGATACAGGGAGGCCATGGCTACACCTTC. It codes for CSLGIQGGHGYTF.

In this sample, this clonotype turned up a few times. It may be a read error: a sequence one base away is much more abundant. V is TRBV6-6 and J is TRBJ1-5, with D hard to call. V was shortened by 5 bases and J by 0 bases, with 5 bases between the two germline ends. CDR3 length: 13 amino acids. Germline lookup yields CDR1 MNHNY and CDR2 SVGAGI (reference sequence). CDR3 residues: CASSTNSNQPQHF. CDR3 sequence (DNA): TGTGCCAGCAGTACAAATAGCAATCAGCCCCAGCATTTT.

The V call is TRBV2, the J call TRBJ1-2; 7 bases are a match to TRBD1. Per the germline V gene, CDR1 is SNHLY and CDR2 is FYNNEI. There are 14 residues in the CDR3. The ends lost 7 bases at V and 0 bases at J; junction bases unmatched: 5. The CDR3 DNA sequence: TGTGCCAGCATACTCCAGGGGGCTAACTATGGCTACACCTTC. Translated, it gives CASILQGANYGYTF.

The CDR3 DNA is TGTGCCAGCAGTTTATCGAGGTTCCGGCAGGGGGATCGGTCACCCCTCCACTTT. Translation: CASSLSRFRQGDRSPLHF. The chain links TRBV2 to TRBJ1-4; 7 nucleotides agree with TRBD1. With the DNA end fitting TRBJ1-6 better, the J assignment may be wrong. Germline values: CDR1 SNHLY, CDR2 FYNNEI. This CDR3 is built from 18 residues.

V usage is TRBV29-1 and J usage is TRBJ2-5; D tentatively reads TRBD1 or TRBD2 (5 bases each). The CDR3 has 13 amino acids. Germline V gene sequence: CDR1 SQVTM, CDR2 ANQGSEA. Trimming removed 6 bases at V and 5 bases at J, with 16 bases between. CDR3 protein: CSVRPTEGETQYF. The CDR3 DNA reads as TGCAGCGTAAGACCGACCGAGGGGGAGACCCAGTACTTC.